A selection of T cell receptor beta chains follows, all from one sample in a study of T cells in Graves' hyperthyroidism and ophthalmopathy. TCRdb passed the multiplex PCR reads through MiXCR, listing each CDR3 protein once. The sample yields fewer than 550,000 distinct CDR3 sequences, 15% to 18% seen once. Input material: blood. The receptors derive from a woman in her late teens or twenties with Graves' hyperthyroidism. CDR3s include the opening cysteine and the closing phenylalanine or tryptophan. Fields, in order: CDR3 protein, CDR3 DNA, CDR3 length, clone size, V gene, D gene, J gene. D genes are given only for firm matches. Clone size is given for some rows only: seen once, a few or many times, or a class if the clone is expanded.

CDR3 protein: CSASEGNQPQHF
CDR3 DNA: TGCAGCGCCTCGGAGGGCAATCAGCCCCAGCATTTT
CDR3 length: 12
clone size: -
V gene: TRBV29-1
D gene: -
J gene: TRBJ1-5

CDR3 protein: CASSLGASGAYEQYF
CDR3 DNA: TGTGCCAGCAGCTTAGGTGCTAGCGGCGCCTACGAGCAGTACTTC
CDR3 length: 15
clone size: many
V gene: TRBV7-9
D gene: TRBD2
J gene: TRBJ2-7

CDR3 protein: CASSPGLLETQYF
CDR3 DNA: TGTGCCAGCTCACCCGGTCTTCTGGAGACCCAGTACTTC
CDR3 length: 13
clone size: many
V gene: TRBV18
D gene: -
J gene: TRBJ2-5

CDR3 protein: CASSLAGTGWEKLFF
CDR3 DNA: TGTGCCAGCAGTTTGGCCGGGACAGGGTGGGAAAAACTGTTTTTT
CDR3 length: 15
clone size: many
V gene: TRBV2
D gene: TRBD1
J gene: TRBJ1-4

CDR3 protein: CASSSGPAAEQFF
CDR3 DNA: TGTGCCAGCAGTTCCGGACCCGCCGCTGAGCAGTTCTTC
CDR3 length: 13
clone size: many
V gene: TRBV12-3/TRBV12-4
D gene: -
J gene: TRBJ2-1

CDR3 protein: CASSPLAASGNTIYF
CDR3 DNA: TGTGCCAGCAGTCCCCTCGCGGCCTCTGGAAACACCATATATTTT
CDR3 length: 15
clone size: -
V gene: TRBV6-1
D gene: -
J gene: TRBJ1-3

CDR3 protein: CSARDSLSYNSPLHF
CDR3 DNA: TGCAGTGCTAGAGACAGTCTCTCCTATAATTCACCCCTCCACTTT
CDR3 length: 15
clone size: -
V gene: TRBV20-1
D gene: -
J gene: TRBJ1-6

CDR3 protein: CASSQTGTGELFF
CDR3 DNA: TGTGCCAGCAGCCAGACGGGGACCGGGGAGCTGTTTTTT
CDR3 length: 13
clone size: many
V gene: TRBV11-2
D gene: -
J gene: TRBJ2-2

CDR3 protein: CASRSSSGQETQYF
CDR3 DNA: TGTGCCAGCAGGAGTTCTAGCGGACAAGAGACCCAGTACTTC
CDR3 length: 14
clone size: many
V gene: TRBV2
D gene: TRBD2
J gene: TRBJ2-5

CDR3 protein: CASTGTSGEYSYNEQFF
CDR3 DNA: TGTGCCAGTACCGGGACTAGCGGAGAATACTCCTACAATGAGCAGTTCTTC
CDR3 length: 17
clone size: -
V gene: TRBV6-1
D gene: TRBD2
J gene: TRBJ2-1

CDR3 protein: CASSLVGVEGNSPLHF
CDR3 DNA: TGCGCCAGCAGCTTGGTTGGGGTTGAGGGTAATTCACCCCTCCACTTT
CDR3 length: 16
clone size: many
V gene: TRBV5-1
D gene: -
J gene: TRBJ1-6

CDR3 protein: CASSSYHPSSYNEQFF
CDR3 DNA: TGTGCCAGCAGTTCCTACCACCCGAGCTCCTACAATGAGCAGTTCTTC
CDR3 length: 16
clone size: many
V gene: TRBV28
D gene: -
J gene: TRBJ2-1

CDR3 protein: CSAVPPGEKLFF
CDR3 DNA: TGCAGTGCGGTCCCTCCAGGAGAAAAACTGTTTTTT
CDR3 length: 12
clone size: few
V gene: TRBV20-1
D gene: -
J gene: TRBJ1-4

CDR3 protein: CASSLGGQGRDEQFF
CDR3 DNA: TGTGCCAGCAGCTTAGGAGGACAGGGCCGGGATGAGCAGTTCTTC
CDR3 length: 15
clone size: -
V gene: TRBV7-9
D gene: TRBD1
J gene: TRBJ2-1

CDR3 protein: CAIQTGGLETQYF
CDR3 DNA: TGTGCCATCCAAACAGGGGGCTTAGAGACCCAGTACTTC
CDR3 length: 13
clone size: -
V gene: TRBV6-1
D gene: TRBD1
J gene: TRBJ2-5

CDR3 protein: CASRVSYEQYF
CDR3 DNA: TGTGCCAGCCGGGTCTCCTACGAGCAGTACTTC
CDR3 length: 11
clone size: many
V gene: TRBV2
D gene: -
J gene: TRBJ2-7

CDR3 protein: CASSLAYSPTGELFF
CDR3 DNA: TGCGCCAGCAGCTTGGCTTACAGTCCCACCGGGGAGCTGTTTTTT
CDR3 length: 15
clone size: many
V gene: TRBV5-1
D gene: -
J gene: TRBJ2-2

CDR3 protein: CASSRDSQRTDTQYF
CDR3 DNA: TGTGCCAGCAGCCGGGACAGCCAGAGGACAGATACGCAGTATTTT
CDR3 length: 15
clone size: -
V gene: TRBV2
D gene: TRBD1
J gene: TRBJ2-3